This T cell receptor beta chain was recorded in a study of T cells in localized non-small cell lung cancer. The germline V gene has CDR1 SGHTA and CDR2 FQGNSA. This CDR3 has 14 amino acids. V was shortened by 3 bases and J by 1 base, with 6 bases between the two germline ends. Using immunoSEQ multiplex PCR, the repertoire was profiled, and TCRdb retains in-frame clones only, with some absent. The sample holds about 83,000 clones; more than 70% are singletons and the top ten take 7.5% to 10%. This rearrangement joins TRBV7-2 to TRBJ2-2; D possibly corresponds to TRBD2 (6 bases). The source is a female donor of 60 years or more with stage I lung adenocarcinoma. Sequences were derived from peripheral blood, sampled before any cancer treatment. CDR3 amino acids: CASSFGGNTGELFF. CDR3 sequence (DNA): TGTGCCAGCAGCTTCGGGGGGAACACCGGGGAGCTGTTTTTT.